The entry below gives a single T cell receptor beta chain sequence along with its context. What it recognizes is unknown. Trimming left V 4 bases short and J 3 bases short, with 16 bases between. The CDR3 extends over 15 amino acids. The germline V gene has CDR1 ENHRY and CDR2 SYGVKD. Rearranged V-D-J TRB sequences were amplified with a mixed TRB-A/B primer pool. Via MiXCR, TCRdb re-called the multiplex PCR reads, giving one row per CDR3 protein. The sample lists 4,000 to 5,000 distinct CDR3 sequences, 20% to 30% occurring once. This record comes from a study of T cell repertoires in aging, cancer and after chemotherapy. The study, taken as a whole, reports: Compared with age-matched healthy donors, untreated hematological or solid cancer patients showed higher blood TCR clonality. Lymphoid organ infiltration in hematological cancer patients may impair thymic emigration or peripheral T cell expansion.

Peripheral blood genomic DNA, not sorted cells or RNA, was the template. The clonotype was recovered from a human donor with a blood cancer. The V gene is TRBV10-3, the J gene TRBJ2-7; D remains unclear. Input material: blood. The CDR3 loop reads CAISGFITVLYEQYF. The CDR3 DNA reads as TGTGCCATCAGTGGATTTATTACAGTGCTCTACGAGCAGTACTTC.